This is a list of T cell receptor beta chains from one sample in a study of identifying expanded T cells in peripheral blood. Repertoires were generated with immunoSEQ multiplex PCR, while TCRdb's copy carries only in-frame clones and drops some. In the table there are under 100,000 clones, roughly 81% of which are singletons. Sequencing was done on a sample of blood. The receptors stem from a person between 18 and 69 years old in good health. Each CDR3 is given with its conserved first and last residue. Fields, in order: J gene, V gene, CDR3 protein.

TRBJ2-5,TRBV7-7,CASSAQGAQETQYF
TRBJ2-3,TRBV7-9,CASSARTSLDRDTQYF
TRBJ1-2,TRBV6-5,CASSVHRVGDYGYTF
TRBJ1-4,TRBV7-9,CASSFGRTNEKLFF
TRBJ1-4,TRBV6-1,CASSVGIRQNNEKLFF
TRBJ2-7,TRBV9,CASSVAQGEQYF
TRBJ2-7,TRBV19,CASSRGGLGYEQYF
TRBJ2-3,TRBV7-6,CASSQGLGTDTQYF
TRBJ1-5,TRBV19,CASSILPGDIGKGEPQHF
TRBJ1-2,TRBV6-6,CASSLGQANYGYTF
TRBJ1-2,TRBV11-2,CASSRQGKGGGYGYTF
TRBJ1-5,TRBV6-1,CASRDRGPNQPQHF
TRBJ1-1,TRBV19,CASTVGGRNTEAFF
TRBJ2-1,TRBV7-2,CASSLTVTGLNEQFF
TRBJ1-1,TRBV6-1,CASSEVVGGSEAFF
TRBJ1-1,TRBV6-4,CASSLDRSTEAFF
TRBJ2-7,TRBV9,CASSPATGSYEQYF
TRBJ2-7,TRBV7-8,CASSLVPGDRGLHEQYF
TRBJ1-4,TRBV7-9,CASSPTERRGEKLFF
TRBJ1-2,TRBV6-5,CASSYSTGVKGYTF
TRBJ2-1,TRBV30,CAWSWGRGNEQFF
TRBJ1-2,TRBV2,CASSIQGANYGYTF
TRBJ1-1,TRBV7-2,CASSAEIYTEAFF